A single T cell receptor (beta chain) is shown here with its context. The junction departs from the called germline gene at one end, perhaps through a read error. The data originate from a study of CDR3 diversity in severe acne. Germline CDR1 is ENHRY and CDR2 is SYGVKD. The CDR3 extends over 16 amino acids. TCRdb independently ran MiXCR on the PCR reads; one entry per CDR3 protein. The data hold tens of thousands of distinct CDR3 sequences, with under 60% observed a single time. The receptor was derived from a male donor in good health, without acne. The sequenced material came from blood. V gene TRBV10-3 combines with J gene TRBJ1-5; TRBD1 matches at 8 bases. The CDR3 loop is CASSYGGQATNQPQHF. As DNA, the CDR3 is TGTGCCAGCAGTTACGGGGGACAGGCGACCAATCAGCCCCAGCATTTT.